The 18 T cell receptor beta chains in this list originate from one sample, sequenced in a study of human T cells and chemical hapten exposure. Time point defined: patch test 1, 2 weeks after DPC sensitization. Treatment given: therapeutic diphenylcyclopropenone sensitization with weekly scalp DPC. TCRdb analysed the RACE reads with MiXCR anew, one entry per CDR3 protein. The data show 70,000 to 100,000 distinct CDR3 sequences, with roughly 7.6% seen just once and roughly 1.4% held by the top ten. The source material was whole blood, sampled in connection with sensitization to the hapten diphenylcyclopropenone (DPC). Receptors originate from a woman in her thirties with alopecia areata. Some clones in this sample may be carry-over from other donors' samples.

This chain links TRBV7-6 with TRBJ2-5, with D hard to call. This CDR3 is built from 13 residues. Trimming took 5 bases from V and 0 from J, leaving 7 bases between them. Germline-derived CDR1 and CDR2 are SGHVS and FNYEAQ. In DNA form, the CDR3 reads TGTGCCAGCAGCCCCTTATACCAAGAGACCCAGTACTTC. Translation gives CASSPLYQETQYF.

Ten or more counts support this clonotype. The chain links TRBV20-1 to TRBJ1-5; 9 bases match TRBD1. The CDR3 is 14 residues long. V was clipped by 6 bases and J by 2 bases; unmatched bases: 5. Germline V gives CDR1 DFQATT, CDR2 SNEGSKA (reference sequence). The CDR3 bases are TGCAGTGCCTGGGACAGGGAAGGCAATCAGCCCCAGCATTTT. It yields the protein CSAWDREGNQPQHF.

This clonotype was found many times. The rearrangement uses TRBV30 and TRBJ2-7, with a possible D match to TRBD2 (6 bases). Trimming took 7 bases from V and 7 from J, leaving 17 bases between them. The length of the CDR3 is 12 residues. Germline V gene data show CDR1 as GTSNPN and CDR2 as SVGIG (reference sequence). CDR3 in DNA: TGTGCCTTGAAAGAGCCGGCGGGGGAGCAGTACTTC. Its translation: CALKEPAGEQYF.

This clonotype was counted many times. The chain has TRBV2 and TRBJ2-1; tentatively, D is TRBD2 (6 bases). Germline V gene sequence: CDR1 SNHLY, CDR2 FYNNEI. The CDR3 is made up of 17 amino acids. V was trimmed by 2 bases and J by 6 bases, leaving 20 bases between them. In nucleotides, the CDR3 is TGTGCCAGCAGTGAAAGTATGTGGGGCGACGGGAGCAATGAGCAGTTCTTC. It specifies CASSESMWGDGSNEQFF.

V and J are TRBV20-1 and TRBJ1-4; D not resolved. Germline V lookup: CDR1 DFQATT, CDR2 SNEGSKA (reference sequence). V lost 1 base and J 4 bases, leaving 16 bases between the germline ends. The CDR3 extends over 16 amino acids. CDR3: CSARALGRAFNEKLFF. The CDR3 coding sequence is TGCAGTGCTAGAGCACTTGGGAGGGCGTTTAATGAAAAACTGTTTTTT.

The sample holds many counts of this clonotype. The J gene is TRBJ2-7, the V gene TRBV9, with 9 positions matching TRBD1. J gave up 4 bases and V 4 bases, and 9 bases lay outside the gene matches. Germline V gives CDR1 SGDLS, CDR2 YYNGEE. CDR3 length: 15 residues. This CDR3 reads CASSPRGTGSYEQYF. The CDR3, as DNA: TGTGCCAGCAGCCCCAGAGGGACAGGGTCTTACGAGCAGTACTTC.

The chain uses TRBV19 and TRBJ1-5; D unresolved. Germline V gene sequence: CDR1 LNHDA, CDR2 SQIVND (reference sequence). The CDR3 extends over 14 amino acids. The germline V and J ends were trimmed by 4 bases and 1 base, with 8 bases remaining between them. DNA of the CDR3: TGTGCCAGTAGTAGCCAGGCAAGCAATCAGCCCCAGCATTTT. Translating it yields CASSSQASNQPQHF.

This clonotype was seen a handful of times. The chain links TRBV5-6 to TRBJ1-2, with a weak D call TRBD1 (5 bases). Between the trimmed V and J ends, which lost 6 bases and 5 bases, there was a span of 23 bases. The CDR3 sequence is 16 residues long. Germline V CDR1 and CDR2: SGHDT, YYEEEE. CDR3 amino acids: CASTFQGAPTIYGYTF. The CDR3 bases are TGTGCCAGCACCTTCCAGGGAGCCCCCACGATTTATGGCTACACCTTC.

This clonotype has at least ten counts. The chain couples TRBV7-9 to TRBJ1-1; TRBD1 matches at 9 bases. CDR3 length: 13 residues. Trimming at V came to 4 bases and at J to 10 bases, leaving 7 bases not matched to a gene. Germline CDR1 SEHNR, CDR2 FQNEAQ (reference sequence). The CDR3 region has the DNA TGTGCCAGCAGCTCCACAACAGGGGGCCCAGCTTTCTTT. Amino acid sequence: CASSSTTGGPAFF.

This clonotype was seen repeatedly, ten times or more. J is TRBJ2-1 and V is TRBV24-1; weak D call: TRBD1 (5 bases). There are 14 residues in the CDR3. Trimming removed 1 base at V and 7 bases at J, with 10 bases between. Per the germline V gene, CDR1 is KGHDR and CDR2 is SFDVKD. The CDR3 loop reads CATSDFQGTNEQFF. DNA of the CDR3: TGTGCCACCAGTGATTTCCAGGGTACGAATGAGCAGTTCTTC.

This clonotype was counted at least ten times. The genes are TRBV9 and TRBJ2-7; TRBD2 matches 8 bases. The CDR3 runs to 17 residues. V lost 4 bases and J lost 1; bases outside the gene matches: 13. Germline V gives CDR1 SGDLS, CDR2 YYNGEE. CDR3 coding DNA: TGTGCCAGCAGCCCTTCGGGGTTAGCGGGGTTGTCCTACGAGCAGTACTTC. It encodes CASSPSGLAGLSYEQYF.

This clonotype was picked up many times. The chain employs TRBV5-1 and TRBJ2-3; TRBD2 matches 15 bases. The germline CDR1 and CDR2 sequences are SGHRS and YFSETQ. CDR3 size: 19 residues. V trimming: 2 bases; J trimming: 0 bases; junction bases outside the gene matches: 7. The CDR3 DNA reads TGCGCCAGCAGCTTAGTCCCTGGGACTAGCGGGGGGAGCACAGATACGCAGTATTTT. Residues: CASSLVPGTSGGSTDTQYF.

This clonotype was recorded many times. The rearrangement uses TRBV30 and TRBJ1-1; D unresolved. The germline CDR1 and CDR2 sequences are GTSNPN and SVGIG (reference sequence). Deletions cut 4 bases from V and 2 bases from J, with 11 bases between. The CDR3 sequence is 13 residues long. CDR3 bases: TGTGCCTGGACTCGGGGTGGTAACACTGAAGCTTTCTTT. Protein sequence: CAWTRGGNTEAFF. The variable domain in full, completed from reference TRBV30 and TRBJ1-1, reads SQTIHQWPATLVQPVGSPLSLECTVEGTSNPNLYWYRQAAGRGLQLLFYSVGIGQISSEVPQNLSASRPQDRQFILSSKKLLLSDSGFYLCAWTRGGNTEAFFGQGTRLTVV.

J is TRBJ2-1 and V is TRBV7-9, with D hard to call. The germline CDR1 and CDR2 sequences are SEHNR and FQNEAQ (reference sequence). V shed 6 bases and J shed 3 bases, with 21 bases lying between them. The CDR3 sequence is 17 residues long. The CDR3 protein is CASSRPVDILNYNEQFF. In DNA, the CDR3 is TGTGCCAGCAGTCGCCCCGTAGATATCTTAAACTACAATGAGCAGTTCTTC.

Comment on this clonotype: A read error is possible here, since a much larger clone lies one base away. This chain joins TRBV7-9 and TRBJ1-5; D uncertain. Per germline, CDR1 SEHNR and CDR2 FQNEAQ (reference sequence). This CDR3 is 16 amino acids long. In DNA form, the CDR3 reads TGTGCCAGCAGCTTAGCGACAACAGCGTTCAATCAGCCCCAGAATTTT. Amino acids: CASSLATTAFNQPQNF. Combining the CDR3 with reference TRBV7-9 and TRBJ1-5 gives the whole variable domain DTGVSQNPRHKITKRGQNVTFRCDPISEHNRLYWYRQTLGQGPEFLTYFQNEAQLEKSRLLSDRFSAERPKGSFSTLEIQRTEQGDSAMYLCASSLATTAFNQPQNFGDGTRLSIL.

This clonotype was counted many times. The gene calls are TRBV6-1 and TRBJ2-6; D unclear. CDR1 and CDR2 (germline): MNHNS, SASEGT. V lost 6 bases to trimming and J lost 2 bases, with 11 bases between them. The CDR3 runs to 15 residues. CDR3 loop: CASRLGSTGANVLTF. CDR3 in DNA: TGTGCCAGCAGGCTAGGCAGCACTGGGGCCAACGTCCTGACTTTC.

This clonotype turned up a few times. The rearrangement links TRBV5-1 to TRBJ2-5; TRBD1 might be the D (6 bases). The ends were cut back, 0 bases at V and 2 bases at J, with 11 bases in the middle. The length of the CDR3 is 15 residues. Looked up from germline, CDR1 is SGHRS and CDR2 is YFSETQ. The CDR3 reads CASSLDRVVQETQYF. The CDR3 DNA reads as TGCGCCAGCAGCTTGGACAGGGTGGTTCAAGAGACCCAGTACTTC.

This clonotype has only a few counts. The V and J genes are TRBV5-1 and TRBJ1-1, with D unresolved. Trimming cost V 4 bases and J 0 bases, with 7 bases left between them. In germline, CDR1 is SGHRS, CDR2 YFSETQ. The CDR3 is 13 amino acids. The CDR3 protein is CASSPDMNTEAFF. CDR3 nucleotide sequence: TGCGCCAGCAGCCCGGATATGAACACTGAAGCTTTCTTT.